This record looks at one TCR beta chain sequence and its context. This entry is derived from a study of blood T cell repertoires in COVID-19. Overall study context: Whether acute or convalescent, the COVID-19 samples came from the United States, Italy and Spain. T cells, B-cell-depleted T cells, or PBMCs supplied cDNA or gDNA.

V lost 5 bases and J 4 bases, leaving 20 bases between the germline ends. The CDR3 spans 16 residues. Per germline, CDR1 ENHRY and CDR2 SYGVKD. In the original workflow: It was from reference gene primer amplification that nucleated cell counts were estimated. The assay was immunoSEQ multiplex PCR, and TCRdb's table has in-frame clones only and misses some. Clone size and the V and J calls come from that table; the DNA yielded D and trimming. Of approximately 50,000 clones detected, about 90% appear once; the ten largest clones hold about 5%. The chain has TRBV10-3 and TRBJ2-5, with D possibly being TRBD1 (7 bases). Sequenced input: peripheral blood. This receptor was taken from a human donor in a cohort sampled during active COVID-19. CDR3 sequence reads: CAISRQGSGVGETQYF. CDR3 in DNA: TGTGCCATCAGTCGACAGGGATCGGGAGTCGGAGAGACCCAGTACTTC.